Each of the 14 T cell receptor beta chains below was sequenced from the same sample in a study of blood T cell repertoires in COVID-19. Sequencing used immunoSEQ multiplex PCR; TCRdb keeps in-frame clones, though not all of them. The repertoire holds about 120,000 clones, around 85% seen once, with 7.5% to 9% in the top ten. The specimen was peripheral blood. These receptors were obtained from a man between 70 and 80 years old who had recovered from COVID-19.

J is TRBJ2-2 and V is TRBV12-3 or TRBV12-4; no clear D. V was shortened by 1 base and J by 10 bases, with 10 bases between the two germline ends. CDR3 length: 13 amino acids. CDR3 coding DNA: TGTGCCAGCAGTTTAGGTCCTACCACGGAGCTGTTTTTT. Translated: CASSLGPTTELFF.

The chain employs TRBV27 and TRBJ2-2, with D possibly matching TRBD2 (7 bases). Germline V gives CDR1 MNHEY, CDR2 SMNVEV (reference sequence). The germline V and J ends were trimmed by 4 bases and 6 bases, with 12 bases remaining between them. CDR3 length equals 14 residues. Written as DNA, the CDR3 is TGTGCCAGCAGTTGGGGGGGGCAGGCCGGGGAGCTGTTTTTT. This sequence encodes CASSWGGQAGELFF.

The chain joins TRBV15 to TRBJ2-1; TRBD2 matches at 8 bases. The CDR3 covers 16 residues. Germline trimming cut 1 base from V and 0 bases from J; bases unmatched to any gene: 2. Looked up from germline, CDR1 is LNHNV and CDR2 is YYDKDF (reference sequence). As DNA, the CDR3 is TGTGCCACCAGCAGAGGGCGGGGGGCCTCCTACAATGAGCAGTTCTTC. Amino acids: CATSRGRGASYNEQFF. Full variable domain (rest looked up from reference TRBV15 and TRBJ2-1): DAMVIQNPRYQVTQFGKPVTLSCSQTLNHNVMYWYQQKSSQAPKLLFHYYDKDFNNEADTPDNFQSRRPNTSFCFLDIRSPGLGDTAMYLCATSRGRGASYNEQFFGPGTRLTVL.

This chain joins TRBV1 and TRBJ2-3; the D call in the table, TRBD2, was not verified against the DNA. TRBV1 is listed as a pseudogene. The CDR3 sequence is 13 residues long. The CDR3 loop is CTRGTSGTDTQYF. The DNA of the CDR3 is TGCACCAGAGGGACTAGCGGCACAGATACGCAGTATTTT.

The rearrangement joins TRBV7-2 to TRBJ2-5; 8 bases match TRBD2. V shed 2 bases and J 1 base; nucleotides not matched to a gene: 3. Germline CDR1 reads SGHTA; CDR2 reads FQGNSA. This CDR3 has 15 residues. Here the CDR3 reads CASSLTSGLQETQYF. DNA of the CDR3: TGTGCCAGCAGCTTAACTAGCGGACTCCAAGAGACCCAGTACTTC. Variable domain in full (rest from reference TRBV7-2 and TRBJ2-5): GAGVSQSPSNKVTEKGKDVELRCDPISGHTALYWYRQSLGQGLEFLIYFQGNSAPDKSGLPSDRFSAERTGGSVSTLTIQRTQQEDSAVYLCASSLTSGLQETQYFGPGTRLLVL.

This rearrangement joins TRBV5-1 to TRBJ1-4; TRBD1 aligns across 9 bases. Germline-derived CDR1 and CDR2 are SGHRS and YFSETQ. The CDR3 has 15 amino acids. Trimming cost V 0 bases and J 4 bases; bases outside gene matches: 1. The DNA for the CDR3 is TGCGCCAGCAGCTTGGGGGGACAGGGTAATGAAAAACTGTTTTTT. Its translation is CASSLGGQGNEKLFF.

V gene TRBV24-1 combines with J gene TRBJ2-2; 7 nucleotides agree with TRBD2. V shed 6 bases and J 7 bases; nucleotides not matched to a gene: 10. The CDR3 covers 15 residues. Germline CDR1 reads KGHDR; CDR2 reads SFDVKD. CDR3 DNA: TGTGCCACCAGTAATCTTTTACGCGGGAGCGGGGAGCTGTTTTTT. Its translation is CATSNLLRGSGELFF.

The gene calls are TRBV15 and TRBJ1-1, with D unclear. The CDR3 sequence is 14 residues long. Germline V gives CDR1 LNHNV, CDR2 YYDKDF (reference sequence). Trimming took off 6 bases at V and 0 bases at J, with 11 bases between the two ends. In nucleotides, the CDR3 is TGTGCCACCAGTACACCTCAGATGAACACTGAAGCTTTCTTT. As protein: CATSTPQMNTEAFF.

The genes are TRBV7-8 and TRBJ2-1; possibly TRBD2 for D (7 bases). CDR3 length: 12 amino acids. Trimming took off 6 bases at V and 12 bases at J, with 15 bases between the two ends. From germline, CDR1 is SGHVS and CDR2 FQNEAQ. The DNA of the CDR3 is TGTGCCAGCAGTCCAGGGGTAGCGGGGCAGTTCTTC. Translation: CASSPGVAGQFF.

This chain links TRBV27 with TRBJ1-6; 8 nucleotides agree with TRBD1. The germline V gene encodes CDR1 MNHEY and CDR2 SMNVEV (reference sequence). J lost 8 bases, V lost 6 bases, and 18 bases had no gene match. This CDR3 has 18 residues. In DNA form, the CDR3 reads TGTGCCAGCAGCGAAGGGACAGGCCTAAAGGGCCTGTATTCACCCCTCCACTTT. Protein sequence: CASSEGTGLKGLYSPLHF.

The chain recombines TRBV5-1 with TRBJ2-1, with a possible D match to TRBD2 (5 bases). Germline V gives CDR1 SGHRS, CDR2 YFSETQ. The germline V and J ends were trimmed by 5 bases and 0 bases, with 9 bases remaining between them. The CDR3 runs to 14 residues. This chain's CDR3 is CASRTGYSYNEQFF. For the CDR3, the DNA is TGCGCCAGCAGAACGGGGTACTCCTACAATGAGCAGTTCTTC.

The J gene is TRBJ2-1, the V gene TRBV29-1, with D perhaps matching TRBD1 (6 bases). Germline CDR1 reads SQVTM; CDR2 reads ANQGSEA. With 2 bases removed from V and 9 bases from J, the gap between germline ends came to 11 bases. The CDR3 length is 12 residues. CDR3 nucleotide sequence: TGCAGCGTTGAAAGGGACATCAGTGAGCAGTTCTTC. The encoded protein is CSVERDISEQFF.

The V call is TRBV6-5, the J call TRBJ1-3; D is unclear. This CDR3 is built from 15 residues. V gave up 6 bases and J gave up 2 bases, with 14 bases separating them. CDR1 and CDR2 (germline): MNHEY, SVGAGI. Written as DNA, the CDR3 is TGTGCCAGCAGGGAGGTGAGGAGGACTGGAAACACCATATATTTT. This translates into CASREVRRTGNTIYF.

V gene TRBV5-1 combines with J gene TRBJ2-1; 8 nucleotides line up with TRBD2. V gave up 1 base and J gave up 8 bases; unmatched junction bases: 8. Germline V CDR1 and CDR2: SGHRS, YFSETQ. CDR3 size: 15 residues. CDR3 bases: TGCGCCAGCAGCTTGACGGGAGGGTCCGGGGATGAGCAGTTCTTC. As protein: CASSLTGGSGDEQFF.